A single TCR beta chain is shown here with its context. The antigen is unknown. The entry originates in a study of cytomegalovirus exposure and HLA in healthy donors. Study-level background: Of all 400 or so donors who were genotyped, roughly 81% belonged to the Caucasian-associated ancestry cluster. Study-wide results and caveats: In a later analysis, a missense DCLRE1C variant was linked to TCR beta V- and J-gene trimming. Fewer N-insertions (relative to the approximately 670-donor mean) were reportedly seen in an Asian-associated ancestry cluster in a later analysis. The authors later found most CMV-associated TCR beta chains appeared HLA-restricted.

V lost 5 bases and J lost 7, with 8 bases in between. The V gene's germline CDR1 is SGHAT and CDR2 FQNNGV. The CDR3 loop spans 11 amino acids. The PCR used 60 Vbeta and 13 Jbeta primers. The data were produced by immunoSEQ multiplex PCR, yet TCRdb's version contains in-frame clones alone and is incomplete. Its table lists approximately 58,000 clones. The sample taken for sequencing was PBMCs. The chain carries TRBV11-2 and TRBJ1-1; a possible D gene is TRBD1 (6 bases). This sequence was found in a woman between 18 and 29 years old in good health and CMV-seronegative. Here the CDR3 reads CASSLQGEAFF. DNA of the CDR3: TGTGCCAGCAGCCTACAGGGTGAAGCTTTCTTT.